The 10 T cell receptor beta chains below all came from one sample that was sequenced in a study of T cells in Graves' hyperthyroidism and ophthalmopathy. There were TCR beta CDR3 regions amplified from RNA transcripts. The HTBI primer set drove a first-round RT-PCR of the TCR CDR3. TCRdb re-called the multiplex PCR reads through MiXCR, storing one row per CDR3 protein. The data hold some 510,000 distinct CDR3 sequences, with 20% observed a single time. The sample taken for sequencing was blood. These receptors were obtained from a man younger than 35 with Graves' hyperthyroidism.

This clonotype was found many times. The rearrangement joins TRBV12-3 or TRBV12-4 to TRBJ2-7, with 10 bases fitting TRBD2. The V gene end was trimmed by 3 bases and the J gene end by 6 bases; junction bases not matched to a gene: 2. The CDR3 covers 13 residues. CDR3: CASSFKRGGEQYF. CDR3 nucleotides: TGTGCCAGCAGTTTCAAGCGGGGGGGCGAGCAGTACTTC.

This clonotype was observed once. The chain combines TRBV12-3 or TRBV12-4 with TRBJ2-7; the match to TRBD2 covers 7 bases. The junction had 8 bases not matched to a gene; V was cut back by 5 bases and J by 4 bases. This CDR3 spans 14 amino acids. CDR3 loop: CASSAWGGTYEQYF. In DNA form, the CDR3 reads TGTGCCAGCAGTGCTTGGGGGGGGACGTACGAGCAGTACTTC.

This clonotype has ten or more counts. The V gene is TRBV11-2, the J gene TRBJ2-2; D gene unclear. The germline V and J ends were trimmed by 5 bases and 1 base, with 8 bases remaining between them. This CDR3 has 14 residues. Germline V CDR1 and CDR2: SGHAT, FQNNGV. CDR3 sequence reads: CASSGSKNTGELFF. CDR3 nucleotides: TGTGCCAGCAGCGGAAGTAAGAACACCGGGGAGCTGTTTTTT.

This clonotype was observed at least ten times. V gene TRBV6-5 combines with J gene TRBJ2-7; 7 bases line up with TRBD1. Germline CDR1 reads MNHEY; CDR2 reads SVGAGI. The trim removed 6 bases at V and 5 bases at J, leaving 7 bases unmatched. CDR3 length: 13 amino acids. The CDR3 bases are TGTGCCAGCAGGTTGACAGGGATCCACGAGCAGTACTTC. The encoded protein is CASRLTGIHEQYF.

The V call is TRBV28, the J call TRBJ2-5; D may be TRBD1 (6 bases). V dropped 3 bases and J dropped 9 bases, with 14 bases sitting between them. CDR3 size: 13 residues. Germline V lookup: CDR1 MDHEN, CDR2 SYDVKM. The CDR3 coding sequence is TGTGCCAGCAGTTTCAGAGGGGCAGGGGCCCAGTACTTC. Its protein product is CASSFRGAGAQYF.

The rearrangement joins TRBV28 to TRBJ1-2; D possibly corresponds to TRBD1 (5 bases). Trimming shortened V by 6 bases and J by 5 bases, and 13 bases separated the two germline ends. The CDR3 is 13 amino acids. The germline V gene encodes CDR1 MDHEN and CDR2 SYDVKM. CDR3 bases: TGTGCCAGCAGACATCCAGGGTCGTATGGCTACACCTTC. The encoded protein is CASRHPGSYGYTF.

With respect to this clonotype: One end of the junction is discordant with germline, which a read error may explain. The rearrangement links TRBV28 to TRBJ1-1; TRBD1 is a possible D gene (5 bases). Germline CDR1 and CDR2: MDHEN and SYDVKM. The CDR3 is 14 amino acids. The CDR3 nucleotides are TGTGCCAGCAGTTTAGAGGGGATGTACACTGACGCTTTCTTT. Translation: CASSLEGMYTDAFF.

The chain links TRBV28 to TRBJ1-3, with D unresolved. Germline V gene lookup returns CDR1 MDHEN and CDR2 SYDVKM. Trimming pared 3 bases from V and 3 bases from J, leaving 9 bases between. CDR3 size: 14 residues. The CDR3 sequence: CASSLRGGGNTIYF. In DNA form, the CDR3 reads TGTGCCAGCAGTTTGCGGGGAGGTGGAAACACCATATATTTT. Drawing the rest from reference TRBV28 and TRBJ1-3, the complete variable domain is DVKVTQSSRYLVKRTGEKVFLECVQDMDHENMFWYRQDPGLGLRLIYFSYDVKMKEKGDIPEGYSVSREKKERFSLILESASTNQTSMYLCASSLRGGGNTIYFGEGSWLTVV.

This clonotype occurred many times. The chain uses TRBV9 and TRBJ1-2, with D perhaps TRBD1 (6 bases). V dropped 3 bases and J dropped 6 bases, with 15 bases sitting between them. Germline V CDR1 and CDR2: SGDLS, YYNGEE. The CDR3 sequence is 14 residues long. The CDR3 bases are TGTGCCAGCAGCGGCCCGGCAGGGGTCCATGGCTACACCTTC. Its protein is CASSGPAGVHGYTF.

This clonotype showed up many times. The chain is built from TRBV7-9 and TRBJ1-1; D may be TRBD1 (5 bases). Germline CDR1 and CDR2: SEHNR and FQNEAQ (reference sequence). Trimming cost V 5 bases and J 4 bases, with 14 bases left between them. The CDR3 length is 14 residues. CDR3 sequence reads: CASSLRELSTEAFF. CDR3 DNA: TGTGCCAGCAGCCTCAGGGAATTGAGCACTGAAGCTTTCTTT.